This T cell receptor (beta chain) originates from a study of blood T cell repertoires in COVID-19. Study-wide background: The study drew acute and convalescent COVID-19 samples from the United States, Italy and Spain. PBMCs, B-cell-depleted T cells, or T cells were the source of the cDNA or gDNA that made up the material.

V shed 0 bases and J 9 bases; nucleotides not matched to a gene: 8. Per the germline V gene, CDR1 is SGHRS and CDR2 is YFSETQ. The CDR3 is made up of 16 amino acids. In the study's own analysis: Estimates of nucleated cell counts were drawn from the amplification of reference gene primers. Clones were read by immunoSEQ multiplex PCR, and TCRdb kept only the in-frame ones, dropping some. V, J and clone size derive from that table, while D and trimming were established from the DNA sequence. The repertoire holds 300,000 to 450,000 clones, with approximately 86% as singletons. The receptor was isolated from a human donor in a cohort sampled during active COVID-19. The sequencing sample was made of peripheral blood. The V gene is TRBV5-1, the J gene TRBJ2-1; TRBD2 matches at 11 bases. CDR3: CASSLGILAGDREQFF. The CDR3 DNA sequence: TGCGCCAGCAGCTTGGGCATACTAGCGGGAGACCGTGAGCAGTTCTTC.